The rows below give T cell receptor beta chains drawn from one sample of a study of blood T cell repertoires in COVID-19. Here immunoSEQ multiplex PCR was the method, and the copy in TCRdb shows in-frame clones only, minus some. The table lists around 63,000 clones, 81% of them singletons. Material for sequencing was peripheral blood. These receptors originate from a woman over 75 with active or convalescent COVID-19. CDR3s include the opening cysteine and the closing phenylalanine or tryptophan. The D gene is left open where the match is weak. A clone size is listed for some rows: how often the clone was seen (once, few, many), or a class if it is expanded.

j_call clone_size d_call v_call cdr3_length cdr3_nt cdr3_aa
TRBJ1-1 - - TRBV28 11 TGTGCCAGCACTATGAACACTGAAGCTTTCTTT CASTMNTEAFF
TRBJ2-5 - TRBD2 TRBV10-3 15 TGTGCCATCAGTGCCTCGGCGGGGGGCCTGGAGACCCAGTACTTC CAISASAGGLETQYF
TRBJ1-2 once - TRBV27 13 TGTGCCAGCAGTTACCGGGGAGGAGGGGGCTACACCTTC CASSYRGGGGYTF
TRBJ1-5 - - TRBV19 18 TGTGCCAGTAGTATAGATTTTTGGACAGCCTATAGCAATCAGCCCCAGCATTTT CASSIDFWTAYSNQPQHF
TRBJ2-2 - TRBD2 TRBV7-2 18 TGTGCCAGCAGCTTAGTAAGGGGACTAGCTGGGAACACCGGGGAGCTGTTTTTT CASSLVRGLAGNTGELFF
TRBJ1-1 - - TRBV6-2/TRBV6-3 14 TGTGCCAGCAGCACGGGACACCTGAACACTGAAGCTTTCTTT CASSTGHLNTEAFF
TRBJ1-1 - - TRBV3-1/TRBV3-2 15 TGTGCCAGCAGCCCGGGCGATGTGGGGCGAACTGAAGCTTTCTTT CASSPGDVGRTEAFF
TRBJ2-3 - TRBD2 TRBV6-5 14 TGTGCCAGCAGAGGTAGCGGGGGCACAGATACGCAGTATTTT CASRGSGGTDTQYF
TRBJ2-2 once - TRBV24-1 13 TGTGCCACCTCAGGGCCGAACACCGGGGAGCTGTTTTTT CATSGPNTGELFF
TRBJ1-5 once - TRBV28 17 TGTGCCAGCAGTCCCTTGGGCGACAAATATAGCAATCAGCCCCAGCATTTT CASSPLGDKYSNQPQHF
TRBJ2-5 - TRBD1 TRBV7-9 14 TGTGCCAGCAGGGTGGGACAGGGCATGGAGACCCAGTACTTC CASRVGQGMETQYF
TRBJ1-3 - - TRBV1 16 TGCACCAGCAGCCAAGATCCAGGGCCGTCTGGAAACACCATATATTTT CTSSQDPGPSGNTIYF
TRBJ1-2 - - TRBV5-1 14 TGCGCCAGCAGCTTGGGGGACAACAACTATGGCTACACCTTC CASSLGDNNYGYTF
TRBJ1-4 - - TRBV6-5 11 TGTGCCAGCAGGGACTCAGAAAAACTGTTTTTT CASRDSEKLFF
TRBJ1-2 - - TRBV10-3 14 TGTGCCATCAGTGAGACCAGGGATAGCTATGGCTACACCTTC CAISETRDSYGYTF
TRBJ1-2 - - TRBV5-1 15 TGCGCCAGCAGCTTGGGAGGGAAAAATAACTATGGCTACACCTTC CASSLGGKNNYGYTF
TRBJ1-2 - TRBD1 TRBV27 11 TGTGCCAGCGGATACAGGGGTGGCTACACCTTC CASGYRGGYTF
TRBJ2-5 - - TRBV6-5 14 TGTGCCAGCAGTTACACCCGAGCCGTAGAGACCCAGTACTTC CASSYTRAVETQYF
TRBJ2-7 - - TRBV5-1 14 TGCGCCAGCAGCTTGGAGGACAGAGGAAAAAATGAGTACTTC CASSLEDRGKNEYF
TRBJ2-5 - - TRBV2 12 TGTGCCAGCAGCAGGGTCACCGAGACCCAGTACTTC CASSRVTETQYF
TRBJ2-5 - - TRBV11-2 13 TGTGCCAGCAGCCTAGGCGGTGGGGAGACCCAGTACTTC CASSLGGGETQYF
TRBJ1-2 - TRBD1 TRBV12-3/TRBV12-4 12 TGTGCCAGCAGTTGGACAGGGCTAGGCTACACCTTC CASSWTGLGYTF
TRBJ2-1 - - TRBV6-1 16 TGTGCCAGCAGTGAAGAGGACGGGCAGGGGAGCCATGAGCAGTTCTTC CASSEEDGQGSHEQFF
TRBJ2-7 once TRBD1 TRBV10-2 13 TGCGCCAGCAAAGGGGACAGCAACTACGAGCAGTACTTC CASKGDSNYEQYF
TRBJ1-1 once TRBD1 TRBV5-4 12 TGTGCCAGCAGCCTGGGACAGCGTGAAGCTTTCTTT CASSLGQREAFF
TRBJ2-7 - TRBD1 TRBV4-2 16 TGTGCCAGCAGCCAAAACGGACAGGGAAGCTCCTACGAGCAGTACTTC CASSQNGQGSSYEQYF
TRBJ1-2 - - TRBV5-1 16 TGCGCCAGCAGCCCCTTGGGGAGGGCCACTAACTATGGCTACACCTTC CASSPLGRATNYGYTF
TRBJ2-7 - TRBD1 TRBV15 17 TGTGCCACCAGCACTTTAAACTCCGGGACAGGGCTATACGAGCAGTACTTC CATSTLNSGTGLYEQYF
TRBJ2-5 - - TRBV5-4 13 TGTGCCAGCAGCTTGGCGGCGGAAGAGACCCAGTACTTC CASSLAAEETQYF
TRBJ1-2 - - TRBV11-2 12 TGTGCCAGCAGCTCGCATAAGGAGGGCTACACCTTC CASSSHKEGYTF
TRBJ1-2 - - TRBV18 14 TGTGCCAGCTCACCACTCGGCGGGAACTATGGCTACACCTTC CASSPLGGNYGYTF
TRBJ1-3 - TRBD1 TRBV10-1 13 TGCGCCAGCGGACAGGGTCCTGGAAACACCATATATTTT CASGQGPGNTIYF